The 13 T cell receptor beta chains presented below share a single source sample, sequenced in a study of human T cells and chemical hapten exposure. Using its own MiXCR run on the RACE reads, TCRdb lists one record per CDR3 protein. The table includes roughly 82,000 distinct CDR3 sequences, 10% to 15% detected once. Time point given: patch test 1, 2 weeks after DPC sensitization. Indicated treatment: therapeutic diphenylcyclopropenone sensitization with weekly scalp DPC. The material sequenced was whole blood, taken in connection with sensitization to the hapten diphenylcyclopropenone (DPC). Receptor source: a woman aged 55-70 years with alopecia areata. Some clones in this sample may be carry-over from other donors' samples.

On this clonotype itself: A read error may be the cause here, since a much bigger clone is one base away. This chain joins TRBV2 and TRBJ1-4, with unresolved D. Germline V gives CDR1 SNHLY, CDR2 FYNNEI. The CDR3 length is 14 residues. The CDR3 region has the DNA TGTGCCAGCAGTGATGCAAGATTTAATGGAAAACTGTTTTTT. This codes for CASSDARFNGKLFF.

This clonotype has ten or more counts. This sequence joins TRBV18 and TRBJ2-7, with a weak D call TRBD2 (5 bases). Germline assignment: CDR1 KGHSH and CDR2 LQKENI. V lost 3 bases and J lost 0, with 6 bases in between. This CDR3 has 13 amino acids. The CDR3 DNA follows: TGTGCCAGCTCACCGGGGAGCTCCTACGAGCAGTACTTC. It translates to CASSPGSSYEQYF.

This clonotype was counted many times. The CDR3 region is CSAAPESAGDYNEQFF. The CDR3 DNA follows: TGCAGTGCTGCCCCCGAGTCGGCGGGGGACTACAATGAGCAGTTCTTC. The chain joins TRBV20-1 to TRBJ2-1, with 7 bases aligning to TRBD2. V gave up 5 bases and J gave up 3 bases; unmatched junction bases: 13. Germline V CDR1 and CDR2: DFQATT, SNEGSKA (reference sequence). The CDR3 spans 16 residues.

This clonotype was detected ten times or more. This chain links TRBV29-1 with TRBJ2-5; D is possibly TRBD2 (5 bases). The CDR3 length is 12 residues. Deletions cut 7 bases from V and 1 base from J, with 10 bases between. Germline values: CDR1 SQVTM, CDR2 ANQGSEA. In nucleotides, the CDR3 is TGCAGCGGCCTCGGGGTCCAAGAGACCCAGTACTTC. It specifies CSGLGVQETQYF.

The V gene is TRBV18, the J gene TRBJ1-5; D possibly corresponds to TRBD1 (6 bases). V lost 0 bases, J lost 5 bases, and 11 bases lay in between. The CDR3 loop spans 15 amino acids. CDR1 is KGHSH and CDR2 is LQKENI in the germline V gene. Written as DNA, the CDR3 is TGTGCCAGCTCACCACCGGGGGCACGGGATCAGCCCCAGCATTTT. It yields the protein CASSPPGARDQPQHF. Complete variable domain (other parts from reference TRBV18 and TRBJ1-5): NAGVMQNPRHLVRRRGQEARLRCSPMKGHSHVYWYRQLPEEGLKFMVYLQKENIIDESGMPKERFSAEFPKEGPSILRIQQVVRGDSAAYFCASSPPGARDQPQHFGDGTRLSIL.

Many counts were recorded for this clonotype. This sequence joins TRBV20-1 and TRBJ1-1; D is uncertain. The CDR3 runs to 15 residues. Trimming removed 4 bases at V and 3 bases at J, with 18 bases between. In germline, CDR1 is DFQATT, CDR2 SNEGSKA (reference sequence). The CDR3 coding sequence is TGCAGTGCTACCCTCGCTGTAAGGGCCTACACTGAAGCTTTCTTT. It translates to CSATLAVRAYTEAFF.

This clonotype has just a few counts. The chain combines TRBV20-1 with TRBJ1-1; D is possibly TRBD1 (6 bases). V was shortened by 6 bases and J by 1 base, with 9 bases between the two germline ends. Germline CDR1 reads DFQATT; CDR2 reads SNEGSKA (reference sequence). The CDR3 is made up of 12 amino acids. CDR3 sequence: CSATGANTEAFF. DNA of the CDR3: TGCAGTGCGACGGGGGCGAACACTGAAGCTTTCTTT.

This clonotype showed up many times. The V gene is TRBV12-3 or TRBV12-4, the J gene TRBJ2-7; D gene uncertain. The CDR3 length is 14 residues. Between the trimmed V and J ends, which lost 6 bases and 2 bases, there was a span of 14 bases. The CDR3 DNA follows: TGTGCCAGCAGGCCGTCGTTCGGAACCTACGAGCAGTACTTC. Protein: CASRPSFGTYEQYF.

This clonotype was seen ten or more times. The chain couples TRBV6-5 to TRBJ2-2, with D perhaps given as TRBD1 or TRBD2 (5 bases each). Trimming took off 6 bases at V and 5 bases at J, with 22 bases between the two ends. This CDR3 is 17 amino acids long. CDR1 is MNHEY, CDR2 SVGAGI, per germline. CDR3 protein: CASSLHAAGARTGELFF. CDR3 nucleotides: TGTGCCAGCAGCCTACACGCGGCCGGGGCGAGGACCGGGGAGCTGTTTTTT.

This clonotype was found many times. The V and J genes are TRBV12-3 or TRBV12-4 and TRBJ2-2; no firm D call. V gave up 2 bases and J gave up 2 bases, with 6 bases separating them. The CDR3 loop spans 14 amino acids. For the CDR3, the DNA is TGTGCCAGCAGTTTAATGGTAAACACCGGGGAGCTGTTTTTT. It yields the protein CASSLMVNTGELFF.

This clonotype was seen only a few times. The CDR3 reads CASSDGQRSSYNSPLHF. The CDR3 nucleotides are TGTGCCAGCAGCGACGGACAGAGGAGCTCCTATAATTCACCCCTCCACTTT. The chain uses TRBV11-1 and TRBJ1-6, with D possibly TRBD1 on 6 matching bases. The CDR3 spans 17 residues. In germline, CDR1 is SGHAT, CDR2 FQDESV (reference sequence). Trimming shortened V by 5 bases and J by 0 bases, and 14 bases separated the two germline ends.

The chain recombines TRBV19 with TRBJ2-1, with 7 positions matching TRBD2. V shed 7 bases and J 4 bases; nucleotides not matched to a gene: 7. Germline V gene sequence: CDR1 LNHDA, CDR2 SQIVND (reference sequence). The CDR3 runs 14 residues. CDR3: CASKPSGNYNEQFF. CDR3 DNA: TGTGCCAGTAAACCCAGCGGGAATTACAATGAGCAGTTCTTC.

The chain uses TRBV5-1 and TRBJ1-6; maybe TRBD1 (5 bases). The CDR3 is 15 amino acids. CDR1 is SGHRS, CDR2 YFSETQ, per germline. V gave up 4 bases and J gave up 5 bases, with 13 bases separating them. CDR3 protein: CASSSGTVDNSPLHF. As DNA, the CDR3 is TGCGCCAGCAGCAGTGGGACCGTTGATAATTCACCCCTCCACTTT.